This T cell receptor (beta chain) was found in a study of T cell changes during pregnancy in multiple sclerosis. Losses at the gene ends were 3 bases for V and 3 bases for J; bases not matched to a gene: 5. CDR1 is SGDLS, CDR2 YYNGEE, per germline. The CDR3 is made up of 15 amino acids. Repertoires were generated with immunoSEQ multiplex PCR, while TCRdb's copy carries only in-frame clones and drops some. The sample shows approximately 37,000 clones, roughly 84% of them seen only once. The chain carries TRBV9 and TRBJ1-3; 8 bases match TRBD1. The input for sequencing was CD8+ T cells from peripheral blood mononuclear cells, taken in the first trimester of pregnancy. The origin of this receptor is a female donor with multiple sclerosis, enrolled in a pregnancy study. CDR3 nucleotides: TGTGCCAGCAGCGCCGTCGGACAGGGTGGAAACACCATATATTTT. Encoded protein: CASSAVGQGGNTIYF.